The 15 T cell receptor beta chains below come from one sample, sequenced in a study of T-cell memory formation after mild COVID-19. In TCRdb, the 5' RACE reads were re-called with MiXCR into one record per CDR3 protein. This sample carries 470,000 or so distinct CDR3 sequences, roughly 25% of them seen once, and the ten largest clones take roughly an eighth. Sequences were obtained from PBMCs or a T cell subset sorted from them (not recorded which). Receptors originate from an adult woman who had mild COVID-19 (a few samples of this study predate the infection). Cell type and time point are not known.

CDR3 region: CASSIIGPGELFF. CDR3 DNA: TGTGCCAGTAGTATCATCGGTCCCGGGGAGCTGTTTTTT. V and J are TRBV19 and TRBJ2-2; D remains ambiguous. The V and J ends lost 3 bases and 6 bases respectively, with 8 bases between them. The CDR3 sequence is 13 residues long. Germline V CDR1 and CDR2: LNHDA, SQIVND (reference sequence).

This clonotype was seen a handful of times. CDR3 region: CASRGPEQTEAFF. The CDR3 region has the DNA TGTGCCAGCAGAGGCCCAGAACAGACTGAAGCTTTCTTT. The chain is built from TRBV7-3 and TRBJ1-1; the D is unclear. In germline, CDR1 is SGHTA, CDR2 FQGTGA. The CDR3 has 13 amino acids. Trimming took 6 bases from V and 5 from J, leaving 13 bases between them.

This rearrangement joins TRBV20-1 to TRBJ2-7; tentative D call: TRBD1 (5 bases). The CDR3 totals 12 residues. CDR1 and CDR2 from the germline V gene are DFQATT and SNEGSKA (reference sequence). Trimming stripped 6 bases from V and 2 bases from J, with 11 bases between. CDR3 bases: TGCAGTGCCGCTCAGGGAACCTACGAGCAGTACTTC. Protein product: CSAAQGTYEQYF.

This clonotype was counted between two and nine times. This chain uses TRBV12-3 or TRBV12-4 with TRBJ2-7, with 8 bases fitting TRBD1. The CDR3 extends over 14 amino acids. V dropped 7 bases and J dropped 0; count of bases not matched to a gene: 5. The CDR3, as DNA: TGTGCCAGCAATCGACAGGGGTTCTCCTACGAGCAGTACTTC. Protein product: CASNRQGFSYEQYF.

The V gene is TRBV20-1, the J gene TRBJ2-1, with a tentative D call TRBD1 (6 bases). There are 13 residues in the CDR3. Germline-derived CDR1 and CDR2 are DFQATT and SNEGSKA (reference sequence). Trimming took 3 bases from V and 10 from J, leaving 16 bases between them. Here the CDR3 DNA reads TGCAGTGCTAGGAGGGGGTTGGCCATCGAGCAGTTCTTC. Residues: CSARRGLAIEQFF.

There are a few counts of this clonotype. A read error may account for a junction end that differs from germline. The rearrangement uses TRBV4-2 and TRBJ2-7; D gene uncertain. In germline, CDR1 is LGHNA, CDR2 YNFKEQ. The CDR3 consists of 13 residues. CDR3 sequence: CASSQGRPNEQYF. CDR3 nucleotides: TGTGCCAGCAGTCAAGGCCGCCCTAACGAGCAGTACTTC.

The chain uses TRBV7-9 and TRBJ2-3; 9 bases align to TRBD2. Germline-derived CDR1 and CDR2 are SEHNR and FQNEAQ (reference sequence). V dropped 1 base and J dropped 5; count of bases not matched to a gene: 4. The CDR3 is 15 residues long. Here the CDR3 reads CASSLVLAGRDTQYF. The CDR3 region has the DNA TGTGCCAGCAGCTTAGTGCTAGCGGGGCGAGATACGCAGTATTTT.

The rearrangement links TRBV18 to TRBJ2-3; weak D call: TRBD2 (6 bases). Per germline, CDR1 KGHSH and CDR2 LQKENI. This CDR3 has 21 residues. The ends were cut back, 3 bases at V and 2 bases at J, with 30 bases in the middle. The CDR3 here is CASSPQNRRSWEETATDTQYF. DNA of the CDR3: TGTGCCAGCTCACCGCAGAACCGAAGGTCTTGGGAGGAGACGGCCACAGATACGCAGTATTTT.

This clonotype came up a few times. The chain uses TRBV9 and TRBJ2-7; 7 positions agree with TRBD2. With V trimmed by 0 bases and J by 2 bases, 5 bases remained unmatched. Germline-derived CDR1 and CDR2 are SGDLS and YYNGEE. This CDR3 is built from 15 residues. CDR3 in amino acids: CASSVEGTTAYEQYF. The CDR3 DNA reads TGTGCCAGCAGCGTAGAAGGGACTACCGCCTACGAGCAGTACTTC.

J is TRBJ1-2 and V is TRBV19, with unresolved D. Trimming removed 5 bases at V and 4 bases at J, with 8 bases between. CDR1 and CDR2 from the germline V gene are LNHDA and SQIVND (reference sequence). The CDR3 has 12 amino acids. In DNA form, the CDR3 reads TGTGCCAGTAGTGAGGGTGCCTATGGCTACACCTTC. Translating gives CASSEGAYGYTF.

This chain uses TRBV7-3 with TRBJ2-7; D possibly matches TRBD1 or TRBD2 (5 bases each). Germline CDR1 and CDR2: SGHTA and FQGTGA. Trimming took off 5 bases at V and 2 bases at J, with 16 bases between the two ends. This CDR3 has 15 amino acids. CDR3 protein: CASSLGSGPTYEQYF. The CDR3 coding sequence is TGTGCCAGCAGCCTAGGGTCGGGACCTACCTACGAGCAGTACTTC.

DNA of the CDR3: TGCAGTGCCGATAGAATAGGGACAGGTTTAATCCACGAGCAGTACTTC. It encodes CSADRIGTGLIHEQYF. V is TRBV20-1 and J is TRBJ2-7; 8 bases line up with TRBD1. The CDR3 is 16 amino acids. V shed 6 bases and J 5 bases; nucleotides not matched to a gene: 18. Germline CDR1 is DFQATT and CDR2 is SNEGSKA (reference sequence).

The table lists this clonotype with a few counts. The chain couples TRBV29-1 to TRBJ2-3; D is uncertain. CDR1 SQVTM and CDR2 ANQGSEA come from the germline V gene. The CDR3 has 13 residues. Deletions cut 4 bases from V and 2 bases from J, with 10 bases between. The CDR3 DNA sequence: TGCAGCGTTGTTCCAGCAGACACAGATACGCAGTATTTT. Its translation: CSVVPADTDTQYF.

The chain links TRBV24-1 to TRBJ1-5, with a possible D match to TRBD1 (5 bases). The CDR3 totals 13 residues. The V end was cut by 5 bases, the J end by 3 bases, with 7 bases between. Germline CDR1 KGHDR, CDR2 SFDVKD. CDR3: CATSGGPNQPQHF. As DNA, the CDR3 is TGTGCCACCAGTGGGGGCCCCAATCAGCCCCAGCATTTT.

The V gene is TRBV7-6, the J gene TRBJ2-7; D call uncertain. Germline loops: CDR1 SGHVS, CDR2 FNYEAQ. With 5 bases removed from V and 6 bases from J, the gap between germline ends came to 14 bases. The length of the CDR3 is 13 residues. As DNA, the CDR3 is TGTGCCAGCAGCCCCCTCCCCCCGGGCGAGCAGTACTTC. It specifies CASSPLPPGEQYF.